One sample yielded the 18 T cell receptor beta chains listed below, sequenced in a study of T cell responses to AZD1222 COVID-19 vaccine. Using immunoSEQ multiplex PCR, the repertoire was profiled, and TCRdb retains in-frame clones only, with some absent. The table records more than 90,000 clones, about 90% of them present only once. The sequences come from peripheral blood, collected 28 days after the second AZD1222 dose. These receptors all come from an adult who received the AZD1222 COVID-19 vaccine.

The rearrangement links TRBV7-9 to TRBJ1-4; D unclear. Trimming pared 10 bases from V and 5 bases from J, leaving 8 bases between. In germline, CDR1 is SEHNR, CDR2 FQNEAQ (reference sequence). The CDR3 runs to 11 residues. CDR3 protein: CATHGNEKLFF. The CDR3 DNA follows: TGTGCCACCCATGGCAATGAAAAACTGTTTTTT.

V gene TRBV9 combines with J gene TRBJ2-7; D might be TRBD1 (7 bases). The CDR3 loop spans 15 amino acids. Per germline, CDR1 SGDLS and CDR2 YYNGEE. Trimming stripped 0 bases from V and 3 bases from J, with 13 bases between. The CDR3 coding sequence is TGTGCCAGCAGCGTAGGCGGGACAGCGGACTACGAGCAGTACTTC. The encoded protein is CASSVGGTADYEQYF.

The chain has TRBV29-1 and TRBJ2-5, with a weak D call TRBD2 (6 bases). V lost 0 bases and J lost 1, with 9 bases in between. Germline CDR1 SQVTM, CDR2 ANQGSEA. The length of the CDR3 is 14 residues. The CDR3 here is CSVEEVGGQETQYF. The CDR3 nucleotides are TGCAGCGTTGAAGAGGTGGGGGGCCAAGAGACCCAGTACTTC.

This clone was detected only once. V usage is TRBV10-3 and J usage is TRBJ2-7; TRBD1 aligns across 8 bases. J lost 7 bases, V lost 3 bases, and 17 bases had no gene match. This CDR3 comprises 17 residues. CDR1 is ENHRY, CDR2 SYGVKD, per germline. This CDR3 reads CAISDPSTGAPRGEQYF. The CDR3 DNA follows: TGTGCCATCAGTGATCCCTCGACAGGGGCGCCTAGGGGGGAGCAGTACTTC.

The V and J genes are TRBV7-6 and TRBJ2-7, with 9 bases fitting TRBD1. Germline assignment: CDR1 SGHVS and CDR2 FNYEAQ. The length of the CDR3 is 17 residues. V shed 1 base and J 2 bases; nucleotides not matched to a gene: 9. DNA of the CDR3: TGTGCCAGCAGCTTAGGGCCGGGACAGGGAAATACCTACGAGCAGTACTTC. This codes for CASSLGPGQGNTYEQYF.

The V call is TRBV19, the J call TRBJ2-7; D not resolved. Germline-derived CDR1 and CDR2 are LNHDA and SQIVND (reference sequence). V lost 2 bases, J lost 0 bases, and 8 bases lay in between. The CDR3 is made up of 14 amino acids. CDR3 region: CASSISVSSYEQYF. In DNA, the CDR3 is TGTGCCAGTAGTATAAGCGTTAGCTCCTACGAGCAGTACTTC.

This rearrangement joins TRBV7-9 to TRBJ2-3; D gene ambiguous. This CDR3 contains 12 residues. Germline V gives CDR1 SEHNR, CDR2 FQNEAQ (reference sequence). V was trimmed by 5 bases and J by 3 bases, leaving 6 bases between them. Written as DNA, the CDR3 is TGTGCCAGCAGCCCGGTTACAGATACGCAGTATTTT. The encoded protein is CASSPVTDTQYF.

This rearrangement joins TRBV18 to TRBJ2-1, with D possibly TRBD1 on 5 matching bases. Germline V lookup: CDR1 KGHSH, CDR2 LQKENI. V was shortened by 2 bases and J by 0 bases, with 8 bases between the two germline ends. This CDR3 is built from 15 residues. CDR3 DNA: TGTGCCAGCTCACCATGGGGCAGCTCCTACAATGAGCAGTTCTTC. This gives the protein CASSPWGSSYNEQFF.

As concerns this clone: The sample holds other DNA sequences that translate to the same CDR3. CDR3 protein: CASSVAGGPYEQYF. DNA of the CDR3: TGTGCCAGCAGCGTAGCTGGTGGTCCCTACGAGCAGTACTTC. The chain has TRBV9 and TRBJ2-7; D ambiguous. Germline V gives CDR1 SGDLS, CDR2 YYNGEE. V lost 0 bases and J 2 bases, leaving 9 bases between the germline ends. This CDR3 spans 14 amino acids.

This chain links TRBV3-1 (or the pseudogene TRBV3-2) with TRBJ2-7; either TRBD1 or TRBD2 may fit D (5 bases each). This CDR3 spans 14 amino acids. Germline-derived CDR1 and CDR2 are LGHDT and YNNKEL (reference sequence). Trimming pared 2 bases from V and 6 bases from J, leaving 14 bases between. CDR3 sequence reads: CASSQPGPSSEQYF. DNA for the CDR3: TGTGCCAGCAGCCAACCGGGACCCTCGTCCGAGCAGTACTTC.

The CDR3 coding sequence is TGTGCCAGCAGCTTAAGTTTTACTAACACTGAAGCTTTCTTT. This encodes CASSLSFTNTEAFF. The genes are TRBV7-2 and TRBJ1-1; no definite D call. This CDR3 has 14 residues. CDR1 and CDR2 from the germline V gene are SGHTA and FQGNSA. The V end lost 2 bases, the J end lost 2 bases, and 9 bases lay between the germline ends. Using reference TRBV7-2 and TRBJ1-1 for the parts outside the CDR3, the full variable domain is GAGVSQSPSNKVTEKGKDVELRCDPISGHTALYWYRQSLGQGLEFLIYFQGNSAPDKSGLPSDRFSAERTGGSVSTLTIQRTQQEDSAVYLCASSLSFTNTEAFFGQGTRLTVV.

CDR3 nucleotide sequence: TGTGCCAGCAGCTTAGGGAGGGATTATAGCAATCAGCCCCAGCATTTT. Amino acid sequence: CASSLGRDYSNQPQHF. V gene TRBV7-2 combines with J gene TRBJ1-5, with D uncertain. The CDR3 is 16 residues long. CDR1 and CDR2 (germline): SGHTA, FQGNSA. V was clipped by 1 base and J by 0 bases, with 10 bases between them.

This chain links TRBV7-2 with TRBJ1-1; D call uncertain. This CDR3 comprises 13 residues. Trimming pared 5 bases from V and 3 bases from J, leaving 10 bases between. CDR1 and CDR2 (germline): SGHTA, FQGNSA. CDR3 loop: CASSLNRDTEAFF. The CDR3 DNA is TGTGCCAGCAGCCTGAATCGGGACACTGAAGCTTTCTTT.

This rearrangement joins TRBV7-9 to TRBJ2-2; 7 nucleotides line up with TRBD2. This CDR3 spans 15 amino acids. The J segment lost 2 bases and the V segment lost 1 base, leaving 1 base of the junction unmatched. Looked up from germline, CDR1 is SEHNR and CDR2 is FQNEAQ (reference sequence). The CDR3 protein is CASSLERENTGELFF. The CDR3 coding sequence is TGTGCCAGCAGCTTAGAGCGGGAAAACACCGGGGAGCTGTTTTTT.

V gene TRBV24-1 combines with J gene TRBJ2-1; 15 nucleotides align to TRBD2. CDR3 length: 16 amino acids. CDR1 is KGHDR and CDR2 is SFDVKD in the germline V gene. V gave up 0 bases and J gave up 10 bases; unmatched junction bases: 3. CDR3 DNA sequence: TGTGCCACCAGTGATTTGGGGACTAGCGGGAGGCGAGAGCAGTTCTTC. Protein sequence: CATSDLGTSGRREQFF.

This rearrangement joins TRBV28 to TRBJ2-7, with D unclear. Germline-derived CDR1 and CDR2 are MDHEN and SYDVKM. V was cut by 7 bases and J by 2 bases, with 12 bases left in between. CDR3 length: 13 residues. The CDR3 coding sequence is TGTGCCAGCAAAGGACGGCGAGCCTACGAGCAGTACTTC. Encoded protein: CASKGRRAYEQYF.

The J gene is TRBJ2-7, the V gene TRBV4-1; 10 bases are a match to TRBD2. V lost 3 bases to trimming and J lost 7 bases; unmatched junction nucleotides: 12. The CDR3 runs to 16 residues. Germline CDR1 is MGHRA and CDR2 is YSYEKL. Here the CDR3 DNA reads TGCGCCAGCAGCCAGGATCCTCTAGCGGGAGCGGGGGAGCAGTACTTC. It specifies CASSQDPLAGAGEQYF.

This chain connects TRBV7-2 to TRBJ2-1, with a tentative D call TRBD2 (6 bases). CDR3 size: 13 residues. The V gene's germline CDR1 is SGHTA and CDR2 FQGNSA. The germline V and J ends were trimmed by 4 bases and 8 bases, with 12 bases remaining between them. The CDR3 spells CASSSGLRYEQFF. The DNA of the CDR3 is TGTGCCAGCAGCTCGGGACTTCGATATGAGCAGTTCTTC.